The rows below give T cell receptor beta chains drawn from one sample of a study of persistence of HIV-infected CD4 T cells. Their antigen targets remain unknown. Using immunoSEQ multiplex PCR, the repertoire was profiled, and TCRdb retains in-frame clones only, with some absent. Of 7,500 to 8,500 clones listed, 60% to 70% were seen once; the top ten hold around 20%. This specimen consisted of CD4+ T cells sorted from PBMCs after roughly 19-hour stimulation, obtained from a patient who received antiretroviral therapy. Source of these receptors: an adult man with HIV who was CMV-seropositive. The CDR3 runs from the conserved cysteine through the conserved F or W. The D gene is left open where the match is weak. Not every row has a clone size; where given, it reads once, few, many or a size class.

D gene	clone size	V gene	J gene	CDR3 protein	CDR3 DNA
.	few	TRBV6-1	TRBJ1-2	CASSEEYRANYGYTF	TGTGCCAGCAGTGAGGAATACCGGGCTAACTATGGCTACACCTTC
.	.	TRBV7-3	TRBJ1-5	CASSGYGGQPQHF	TGTGCCAGCAGCGGATATGGGGGACAGCCCCAGCATTTT
.	.	TRBV19	TRBJ2-2	CASSHTTVKRTGELFF	TGTGCCAGTAGTCACACGACAGTCAAGCGCACCGGGGAGCTGTTTTTT
.	.	TRBV5-1	TRBJ2-2	CASSFKDTGELFF	TGCGCCAGCAGCTTTAAGGACACCGGGGAGCTGTTTTTT
.	.	TRBV18	TRBJ2-7	CASSRKNGDYEQYF	TGTGCCAGCTCACGTAAGAACGGGGACTACGAGCAGTACTTC
.	.	TRBV7-8	TRBJ1-4	CASSLAWGLGEKLFF	TGTGCCAGCAGCTTAGCTTGGGGACTAGGGGAAAAACTGTTTTTT
.	.	TRBV30	TRBJ1-5	CAWSSLRGGGSQPQHF	TGTGCCTGGAGTTCCCTCCGGGGGGGCGGAAGCCAGCCCCAGCATTTT
TRBD2	.	TRBV19	TRBJ2-3	CASSAGRRADTQYF	TGTGCCAGTAGTGCCGGGAGGAGGGCAGATACGCAGTATTTT
.	.	TRBV10-1	TRBJ1-5	CASSDGVPYNQPQHF	TGCGCCAGCAGTGACGGGGTTCCCTACAATCAGCCCCAGCATTTT
TRBD1	.	TRBV7-9	TRBJ1-1	CASSLGQGAGGTEAFF	TGTGCCAGCAGCCTCGGACAGGGGGCGGGTGGAACTGAAGCTTTCTTT
.	medium-sized	TRBV14	TRBJ2-2	CASSLILNTGELFF	TGTGCCAGCAGCCTAATACTGAACACCGGGGAGCTGTTTTTT
.	medium-sized	TRBV11-3	TRBJ1-1	CASSDGTANTEAFF	TGTGCCAGCAGCGACGGTACAGCGAACACTGAAGCTTTCTTT
.	few	TRBV2	TRBJ1-5	CASSGRENQPQHF	TGTGCCAGCAGCGGCAGGGAAAACCAGCCCCAGCATTTT
TRBD1	few	TRBV19	TRBJ2-7	CASRRTGGYYEQYF	TGTGCCAGTAGACGGACAGGGGGTTATTACGAGCAGTACTTC
TRBD1	few	TRBV23-1	TRBJ1-1	CASSRLTGWAFF	TGCGCCAGCAGTCGATTGACAGGGTGGGCTTTCTTT
TRBD2	medium-sized	TRBV11-1	TRBJ2-1	CASSESGTSSYNEQFF	TGTGCCAGCAGCGAAAGCGGGACCAGCTCCTACAATGAGCAGTTCTTC
.	.	TRBV3-1/TRBV3-2	TRBJ2-5	CASSRVQETQYF	TGTGCCAGCAGCCGGGTCCAAGAGACCCAGTACTTC
.	.	TRBV3-1/TRBV3-2	TRBJ2-5	CASSQDWSRPETQYF	TGTGCCAGCAGCCAAGACTGGAGCCGACCAGAGACCCAGTACTTC
.	.	TRBV19	TRBJ1-2	CASSIDSAGRIYGYTF	TGTGCCAGTAGTATAGATTCGGCAGGGCGTATCTATGGCTACACCTTC
.	.	TRBV6-5	TRBJ2-7	CASRLGLTGSYEQYF	TGTGCCAGCAGGTTGGGGTTAACGGGTTCCTACGAGCAGTACTTC
.	few	TRBV9	TRBJ1-1	CASSAVVGNTEAFF	TGTGCCAGCAGCGCGGTCGTGGGGAACACTGAAGCTTTCTTT
TRBD1	.	TRBV19	TRBJ1-5	CATRQGGGRNQPQHF	TGTGCCACTCGCCAGGGAGGGGGCCGTAATCAGCCCCAGCATTTT
.	.	TRBV28	TRBJ1-1	CASSFARGREFLAEAFF	TGTGCCAGCAGTTTCGCTCGGGGTAGGGAATTTTTGGCTGAAGCTTTCTTT
TRBD1	.	TRBV7-8	TRBJ1-5	CASSLASFGDRADSRQPQHF	TGTGCCAGCAGCTTAGCGAGCTTCGGGGACAGGGCCGACTCGCGCCAGCCCCAGCATTTT
TRBD2	large	TRBV4-2	TRBJ2-3	CASSQEGTSGVIAQYF	TGTGCCAGCAGCCAAGAGGGGACTAGCGGGGTGATTGCGCAGTATTTT
TRBD1	few	TRBV29-1	TRBJ1-2	CSVDGDRVVYGYTF	TGCAGCGTTGACGGGGACAGGGTCGTCTATGGCTACACCTTC
.	few	TRBV27	TRBJ1-2	CASSFLPPDYGYTF	TGTGCCAGCAGTTTTTTACCGCCGGACTATGGCTACACCTTC
TRBD2	few	TRBV29-1	TRBJ2-1	CSVEPMTSGPNEQFF	TGCAGCGTTGAACCCATGACTAGCGGGCCTAATGAGCAGTTCTTC
.	.	TRBV27	TRBJ1-5	CASSSLGRWQPQHF	TGTGCCAGCAGTTCCCTAGGACGTTGGCAGCCCCAGCATTTT
.	.	TRBV6-5	TRBJ1-2	CASSRFRIYGYTF	TGTGCCAGCAGTAGATTTCGTATCTATGGCTACACCTTC
.	.	TRBV5-1	TRBJ1-2	CASSGGRGDYGYTF	TGCGCCAGCAGCGGCGGACGGGGGGACTATGGCTACACCTTC
TRBD2	.	TRBV30	TRBJ2-7	CAWSVLGIREGTSGGSSYEQYF	TGTGCCTGGAGTGTGTTGGGCATCAGGGAGGGGACTAGCGGGGGCAGCTCCTACGAGCAGTACTTC
.	.	TRBV27	TRBJ2-7	CASSRDMTYEQYF	TGTGCCAGCAGTCGGGACATGACCTACGAGCAGTACTTC
TRBD1	.	TRBV5-1	TRBJ1-6	CASSLQGVGSYNSPLHF	TGCGCCAGCAGCTTGCAGGGGGTTGGCTCCTATAATTCACCCCTCCACTTT
TRBD1	few	TRBV19	TRBJ2-7	CASSIDLTGGEQYF	TGTGCCAGTAGTATAGATCTGACAGGGGGCGAGCAGTACTTC
.	.	TRBV30	TRBJ2-2	CAWRGHYTGELFF	TGTGCCTGGAGGGGACATTACACCGGGGAGCTGTTTTTT
.	.	TRBV7-9	TRBJ1-1	CASSLEAGRTEAFF	TGTGCCAGCAGCTTAGAGGCAGGGCGCACTGAAGCTTTCTTT
.	.	TRBV10-3	TRBJ1-1	CAISLEFRWGHENTEAFF	TGTGCCATCAGCCTAGAGTTCCGTTGGGGCCATGAGAACACTGAAGCTTTCTTT
.	.	TRBV10-2	TRBJ2-7	CASSEWKSSYEQYF	TGCGCCAGCAGTGAGTGGAAGAGCTCCTACGAGCAGTACTTC
.	.	TRBV18	TRBJ1-6	CASSWETATGSPLHF	TGTGCCAGCTCATGGGAGACGGCAACCGGCTCACCCCTCCACTTT
.	medium-sized	TRBV9	TRBJ2-5	CASSVAREETQYF	TGTGCCAGCAGCGTAGCGAGGGAAGAGACCCAGTACTTC
.	.	TRBV9	TRBJ1-6	CASSPHREGTLHF	TGTGCCAGCAGCCCCCACAGGGAAGGCACCCTCCACTTT
.	.	TRBV7-2	TRBJ1-1	CASSSNRLRDTEAFF	TGTGCCAGCAGCTCCAACCGATTAAGGGACACTGAAGCTTTCTTT
.	.	TRBV19	TRBJ2-7	CASSIQAKSSYEQYF	TGTGCCAGTAGTATTCAGGCTAAGAGCTCCTACGAGCAGTACTTC
.	.	TRBV2	TRBJ2-7	CASSGPIPHGQGGYEQYF	TGTGCCAGCAGTGGGCCAATACCACACGGACAGGGAGGGTACGAGCAGTACTTC
TRBD1	.	TRBV3-1/TRBV3-2	TRBJ1-2	CASSQGPGTGDGYTF	TGTGCCAGCAGCCAAGGCCCGGGGACAGGGGATGGCTACACCTTC
TRBD1	once	TRBV6-5	TRBJ1-6	CASRAAGTGKSPLHF	TGTGCCAGCAGAGCCGCCGGGACAGGGAAGTCACCCCTCCACTTT
.	.	TRBV7-2	TRBJ2-1	CASSIQGPGSYNEQFF	TGTGCCAGCAGCATACAGGGACCGGGATCCTACAATGAGCAGTTCTTC
.	.	TRBV7-2	TRBJ2-1	CASSLPMNRGDEQFF	TGTGCCAGCAGCTTACCAATGAATAGGGGCGATGAGCAGTTCTTC
TRBD1	.	TRBV10-3	TRBJ2-4	CAISSSGGIAKNIQYF	TGTGCCATCAGTTCCTCAGGGGGTATAGCCAAAAACATTCAGTACTTC
.	.	TRBV2	TRBJ1-1	CASSEAGGRGSQAFF	TGTGCCAGCAGTGAAGCGGGCGGGAGGGGTTCACAAGCTTTCTTT